This T cell receptor (beta chain) was recorded in a study of CD8 T cells in ankylosing spondylitis. Study conclusions and caveats: A TCR beta motif made of fewer than 10 highly homologous variants seemed typical of ankylosing spondylitis blood.

A quantitative 5'-RACE method, one with molecular barcodes, was used to make TCR beta libraries. TCRdb re-derived calls from the 5' RACE reads in MiXCR, one entry per CDR3 protein. Of almost 400,000 distinct CDR3 sequences listed, more than 20% are singletons. This clonotype was seen a few times. Its antigen is as yet unknown. Germline-derived CDR1 and CDR2 are SGHRS and YFSETQ. V lost 5 bases, J lost 7 bases, and 22 bases lay in between. There are 16 residues in the CDR3. Sequenced material: blood, either unsorted or a sorted T cell fraction (not recorded which). The sequence was obtained from a male donor with ankylosing spondylitis. V gene TRBV5-1 combines with J gene TRBJ1-5; D uncertain. CDR3 nucleotides: TGCGCCAGCAGTCGTGACGTCTCCTCTTTGGGACAGCCCCAGCATTTT. The encoded protein is CASSRDVSSLGQPQHF. The full variable domain, rest sourced from reference TRBV5-1 and TRBJ1-5, is KAGVTQTPRYLIKTRGQQVTLSCSPISGHRSVSWYQQTPGQGLQFLFEYFSETQRNKGNFPGRFSGRQFSNSRSEMNVSTLELGDSALYLCASSRDVSSLGQPQHFGDGTRLSIL.